This TCR beta chain comes out of a study of beta chain features in type 1 diabetes. Points from the study as a whole: Shortening that was moderate but significant affected the TCRB CDR3s of Type 1 diabetes patients in all four CD4+ subsets. For cells with high TCR expression, cDNA sequencing could yield over-representation.

With 7 bases removed from V and 4 bases from J, the gap between germline ends came to 10 bases. The CDR3 is 12 residues long. The V gene's germline CDR1 is SNHLY and CDR2 FYNNEI. As concerns this clone: Its antigen is still unknown.

Sequenced material consisted of expressed TCRB transcripts (all of the isolated RNA was reverse transcribed). Average reads for naive, central memory and regulatory T cell samples were roughly 3.5 million. Repertoires were generated with immunoSEQ multiplex PCR, while TCRdb's copy carries only in-frame clones and drops some. Of around 40,000 clones listed, approximately 70% are singletons. This rearrangement joins TRBV2 to TRBJ2-5, with D possibly TRBD1 on 6 matching bases. This sequence was found in a woman aged 18-35 years with type 1 diabetes. The material sequenced was Tregs from blood. The CDR3: CASKGEGETQYF. DNA for the CDR3: TGTGCCAGCAAGGGGGAAGGAGAGACCCAGTACTTC.